This is a list of T cell receptor beta chains from one sample in a study of blood T cell repertoires in COVID-19. The method was immunoSEQ multiplex PCR; TCRdb's version includes in-frame clones alone and lacks a portion of them. This sample has about 260,000 clones, with around 87% found just once. The sequenced sample was peripheral blood. All receptors derive from a woman aged 50 to 60 with acute or convalescent COVID-19. The CDR3 runs from the conserved cysteine through the conserved F or W. D genes are given only for firm matches. Expanded clones get a size class; other rows say once, few or many, or leave the size out.

d_gene: NA; v_gene: TRBV18; j_gene: TRBJ1-1; len: 15; abundance: NA; CDR3nt: TGTGCCAGCTCACGTGCGGGGATTGTGAACACTGAAGCTTTCTTT; CDR3aa: CASSRAGIVNTEAFF
d_gene: NA; v_gene: TRBV20-1; j_gene: TRBJ1-2; len: 10; abundance: NA; CDR3nt: TGCAGTGCTAGGGACAGAGGCTACACCTTC; CDR3aa: CSARDRGYTF
d_gene: TRBD1; v_gene: TRBV2; j_gene: TRBJ2-7; len: 18; abundance: NA; CDR3nt: TGTGCCAGCAGGGCCGGGACAGGGGCCCACTTTAGCTCCTACGAGCAGTACTTC; CDR3aa: CASRAGTGAHFSSYEQYF
d_gene: TRBD1; v_gene: TRBV15; j_gene: TRBJ1-4; len: 14; abundance: NA; CDR3nt: TGTGCCACCAGCAGAGACAGGGGGAATGAAAAACTGTTTTTT; CDR3aa: CATSRDRGNEKLFF
d_gene: NA; v_gene: TRBV19; j_gene: TRBJ2-3; len: 13; abundance: NA; CDR3nt: TGTGCCAGTAGGGGAGCCGGCACAGATACGCAGTATTTT; CDR3aa: CASRGAGTDTQYF
d_gene: NA; v_gene: TRBV4-3; j_gene: TRBJ2-7; len: 13; abundance: NA; CDR3nt: TGCGCCAGCAGCCAAACCCTCTCAGGGGAGCAGTACTTC; CDR3aa: CASSQTLSGEQYF
d_gene: NA; v_gene: TRBV12-3/TRBV12-4; j_gene: TRBJ1-2; len: 13; abundance: NA; CDR3nt: TGTGCCAGCAGCCCTGGACAGAGCTATGGCTACACCTTC; CDR3aa: CASSPGQSYGYTF
d_gene: TRBD2; v_gene: TRBV20-1; j_gene: TRBJ2-5; len: 14; abundance: NA; CDR3nt: TGCAGTGCTAGTGGTCGGCGGGGGGCAGAGACCCAGTACTTC; CDR3aa: CSASGRRGAETQYF
d_gene: TRBD2; v_gene: TRBV6-5; j_gene: TRBJ2-1; len: 10; abundance: NA; CDR3nt: TGTGCCAGCAGTAGCGGGAGGATATTCTTC; CDR3aa: CASSSGRIFF
d_gene: NA; v_gene: TRBV28; j_gene: TRBJ1-1; len: 16; abundance: once; CDR3nt: TGTGCCAGCAGTTTACCCTTTGGGGGGGGGCCCGGTGAAGCTTTCTTT; CDR3aa: CASSLPFGGGPGEAFF
d_gene: TRBD2; v_gene: TRBV2; j_gene: TRBJ2-3; len: 16; abundance: once; CDR3nt: TGTGCCAGAGCTTTAGCGGGAGGGCTTAGCACAGATACGCAGTATTTT; CDR3aa: CARALAGGLSTDTQYF
d_gene: NA; v_gene: TRBV15; j_gene: TRBJ2-7; len: 19; abundance: few; CDR3nt: TGTGCCACCAGCAGAGCCTTCTCCCGGGTCTTAGAAGATTCTTACGAGCAGTACTTC; CDR3aa: CATSRAFSRVLEDSYEQYF
d_gene: NA; v_gene: TRBV3-1/TRBV3-2; j_gene: TRBJ1-5; len: 15; abundance: NA; CDR3nt: TGTGCCAGCAGCCAAGATCAGTACAGGGATCAGCCCCAGCATTTT; CDR3aa: CASSQDQYRDQPQHF
d_gene: TRBD1; v_gene: TRBV19; j_gene: TRBJ1-2; len: 15; abundance: NA; CDR3nt: TGTGCCAGTAGTGACGGGACAGGGCCCAACTATGGCTACACCTTC; CDR3aa: CASSDGTGPNYGYTF
d_gene: TRBD1; v_gene: TRBV11-2; j_gene: TRBJ2-5; len: 15; abundance: NA; CDR3nt: TGTGCCAGCAGCTCCCCCAGGACAGGGAGCGAGACCCAGTACTTC; CDR3aa: CASSSPRTGSETQYF
d_gene: NA; v_gene: TRBV24-1; j_gene: TRBJ2-7; len: 17; abundance: once; CDR3nt: TGTGCCACCAGTGATCCCGACAGCTCCCATCTCATTTACGAGCAGTACTTC; CDR3aa: CATSDPDSSHLIYEQYF
d_gene: TRBD2; v_gene: TRBV5-1; j_gene: TRBJ2-2; len: 16; abundance: NA; CDR3nt: TGCGCCAGCAGCCAATACGGGACTAAGGACACCGGGGAGCTGTTTTTT; CDR3aa: CASSQYGTKDTGELFF
d_gene: TRBD1; v_gene: TRBV18; j_gene: TRBJ2-3; len: 16; abundance: NA; CDR3nt: TGTGCCAGCTCACCGCAGTGGGACAGTAGCACAGATACGCAGTATTTT; CDR3aa: CASSPQWDSSTDTQYF
d_gene: TRBD2; v_gene: TRBV29-1; j_gene: TRBJ2-2; len: 17; abundance: NA; CDR3nt: TGCAGCGTTGGACGACTAGCGGGAGGAGGAAACACCGGGGAGCTGTTTTTT; CDR3aa: CSVGRLAGGGNTGELFF
d_gene: NA; v_gene: TRBV19; j_gene: TRBJ1-6; len: 16; abundance: NA; CDR3nt: TGTGCCAGTACCATGGGGGGTTGGTCATCTAATTCGCCCCTCCACTTT; CDR3aa: CASTMGGWSSNSPLHF
d_gene: TRBD2; v_gene: TRBV5-1; j_gene: TRBJ2-2; len: 17; abundance: once; CDR3nt: TGCGCCAGCAGCTTGGAGGCGGGAGGGCCGAACACCGGGGAGCTGTTTTTT; CDR3aa: CASSLEAGGPNTGELFF
d_gene: TRBD1; v_gene: TRBV4-3; j_gene: TRBJ1-4; len: 16; abundance: NA; CDR3nt: TGCGCCAGCAGCCAAGTCTCTGACAGGGCGGGAGAAAAACTGTTTTTT; CDR3aa: CASSQVSDRAGEKLFF
d_gene: TRBD1; v_gene: TRBV5-1; j_gene: TRBJ2-7; len: 17; abundance: NA; CDR3nt: TGCGCCAGCAGCTTGGTTACAGGGGGCTCCATCTTCTACGAGCAGTACTTC; CDR3aa: CASSLVTGGSIFYEQYF
d_gene: NA; v_gene: TRBV24-1; j_gene: TRBJ2-5; len: 13; abundance: NA; CDR3nt: TGTGCCACCAGTTCACGGCGGGACGAGACCCAGTACTTC; CDR3aa: CATSSRRDETQYF
d_gene: TRBD2; v_gene: TRBV5-5; j_gene: TRBJ2-1; len: 18; abundance: NA; CDR3nt: TGTGCCAGCAGCCCTGGGGGGTTAGCGGGACCAATAAGCGGTGAGCAGTTCTTC; CDR3aa: CASSPGGLAGPISGEQFF
d_gene: TRBD1; v_gene: TRBV28; j_gene: TRBJ1-4; len: 15; abundance: NA; CDR3nt: TGTGCCAGCAGTTCCGGGACAGGGGGCGATGAAAAACTGTTTTTT; CDR3aa: CASSSGTGGDEKLFF
d_gene: NA; v_gene: TRBV9; j_gene: TRBJ2-3; len: 15; abundance: NA; CDR3nt: TGTGCCAGCAGCGTAGATCCCACTTCCACAGATACGCAGTATTTT; CDR3aa: CASSVDPTSTDTQYF
d_gene: TRBD1; v_gene: TRBV9; j_gene: TRBJ2-7; len: 15; abundance: NA; CDR3nt: TGTGCCAGCAGCCCCCGGGGACAGGGGGCGGGTGAGCAGTACTTC; CDR3aa: CASSPRGQGAGEQYF
d_gene: TRBD2; v_gene: TRBV7-3; j_gene: TRBJ2-7; len: 13; abundance: NA; CDR3nt: TGTGCCAGCAGCCTAGGCGGGGGGTACGAGCAGTACTTC; CDR3aa: CASSLGGGYEQYF
d_gene: TRBD2; v_gene: TRBV5-1; j_gene: TRBJ2-7; len: 16; abundance: NA; CDR3nt: TGCGCCAGCAGCCCTGCCGGGACTAGCGGGATATACGAGCAGTACTTC; CDR3aa: CASSPAGTSGIYEQYF
d_gene: TRBD2; v_gene: TRBV28; j_gene: TRBJ2-5; len: 16; abundance: NA; CDR3nt: TGTGCCAGCAGTGGCGCCCTAGCGGGAGTAGGGGGGACCCAGTACTTC; CDR3aa: CASSGALAGVGGTQYF
d_gene: NA; v_gene: TRBV5-6; j_gene: TRBJ2-1; len: 13; abundance: NA; CDR3nt: TGTGCCAGCAGAGCAACAGGGAGCAATGAGCAGTTCTTC; CDR3aa: CASRATGSNEQFF
d_gene: NA; v_gene: TRBV7-3; j_gene: TRBJ2-1; len: 14; abundance: NA; CDR3nt: TGTGCCAGCAGCCCCGCGACCGCGTCAGGGGAGCAGTTCTTC; CDR3aa: CASSPATASGEQFF
d_gene: TRBD2; v_gene: TRBV5-1; j_gene: TRBJ2-7; len: 12; abundance: NA; CDR3nt: TGCGCCAGCAGCTTGACTAGCGTCCCACTGTACTTC; CDR3aa: CASSLTSVPLYF
d_gene: TRBD1; v_gene: TRBV9; j_gene: TRBJ1-2; len: 15; abundance: once; CDR3nt: TGTGCCAGCAGCGTCAGCGGGACAGGAGCTTATGGCTACACCTTC; CDR3aa: CASSVSGTGAYGYTF
d_gene: NA; v_gene: TRBV6-5; j_gene: TRBJ2-2; len: 15; abundance: NA; CDR3nt: TGTGCCAGCAGTCTCCAGGCGGGCGCGGCCGGGGAGCTGTTTTTT; CDR3aa: CASSLQAGAAGELFF
d_gene: TRBD1; v_gene: TRBV24-1; j_gene: TRBJ2-3; len: 16; abundance: NA; CDR3nt: TGTGCCACCAGTGCGACAGGGGTTGGTAGCACAGATACGCAGTATTTT; CDR3aa: CATSATGVGSTDTQYF
d_gene: NA; v_gene: TRBV7-6; j_gene: TRBJ2-7; len: 14; abundance: NA; CDR3nt: TGTGCCAGCAGCTCTCCGGGACTTTCCTACGAGCAGTACTTC; CDR3aa: CASSSPGLSYEQYF
d_gene: TRBD2; v_gene: TRBV7-8; j_gene: TRBJ2-1; len: 14; abundance: NA; CDR3nt: TGTGCCAGCACCACGGGACTAGCCCTCAATGAGCAGTTCTTC; CDR3aa: CASTTGLALNEQFF
d_gene: TRBD1; v_gene: TRBV28; j_gene: TRBJ2-7; len: 14; abundance: few; CDR3nt: TGTGCCAGCAGGGTACAGGGGGCTTTGGACGAGCAGTACTTC; CDR3aa: CASRVQGALDEQYF
d_gene: NA; v_gene: TRBV29-1; j_gene: TRBJ1-2; len: 13; abundance: NA; CDR3nt: TGCAGCGTACCTTTCCCGGGACTGACAGGCTACACCTTC; CDR3aa: CSVPFPGLTGYTF
d_gene: NA; v_gene: TRBV11-2; j_gene: TRBJ1-3; len: 14; abundance: NA; CDR3nt: TGTGCCAGCAGCTTGGCAGGGTTCGGGAACACCATATATTTT; CDR3aa: CASSLAGFGNTIYF
d_gene: TRBD2; v_gene: TRBV4-3; j_gene: TRBJ2-1; len: 16; abundance: NA; CDR3nt: TGCGCCAGCAGCCAATTTTTGCTAGCGGGAGCTCGTGAGCAGTTCTTC; CDR3aa: CASSQFLLAGAREQFF
d_gene: TRBD1; v_gene: TRBV27; j_gene: TRBJ1-2; len: 14; abundance: NA; CDR3nt: TGTGCCAGCAGTACAGGGGGAACGTTCAATGGCTACACCTTC; CDR3aa: CASSTGGTFNGYTF
d_gene: NA; v_gene: TRBV5-8; j_gene: TRBJ1-1; len: 12; abundance: NA; CDR3nt: TGTGCCAGCAGCTATCCCCAATCTGAAGCTTTCTTT; CDR3aa: CASSYPQSEAFF
d_gene: NA; v_gene: TRBV6-6; j_gene: TRBJ1-6; len: 15; abundance: NA; CDR3nt: TGTGCCAGCAGTTACGAGAGGACTCGGGATTCACCCCTCCACTTT; CDR3aa: CASSYERTRDSPLHF
d_gene: TRBD1; v_gene: TRBV27; j_gene: TRBJ1-2; len: 16; abundance: NA; CDR3nt: TGTGCCAGCAGTACCTGGACAGGGGGCTTGAGGGTCGGCTACACCTTC; CDR3aa: CASSTWTGGLRVGYTF
d_gene: TRBD2; v_gene: TRBV28; j_gene: TRBJ2-1; len: 13; abundance: NA; CDR3nt: TGTGCCAGCGGGTTAGCGGGAGGATCTGAGCAGTTCTTC; CDR3aa: CASGLAGGSEQFF
d_gene: NA; v_gene: TRBV7-9; j_gene: TRBJ2-5; len: 16; abundance: NA; CDR3nt: TGTGCCAGTCTAGGTCCCCCGACAGCACGCGGAGAGACCCAGTACTTC; CDR3aa: CASLGPPTARGETQYF
d_gene: TRBD1; v_gene: TRBV10-3; j_gene: TRBJ1-2; len: 14; abundance: few; CDR3nt: TGTGCCATCAGTCAGGGACAGGGAGCGGCTGGCTACACCTTC; CDR3aa: CAISQGQGAAGYTF
d_gene: TRBD1; v_gene: TRBV28; j_gene: TRBJ1-2; len: 13; abundance: NA; CDR3nt: TGTGCCAGCAGTCTGGACAGGGGGCGAGGCTACACCTTC; CDR3aa: CASSLDRGRGYTF
d_gene: NA; v_gene: TRBV29-1; j_gene: TRBJ1-3; len: 12; abundance: NA; CDR3nt: TGCAGCGTGGAGGGGTCTGGAAACACCATATATTTT; CDR3aa: CSVEGSGNTIYF
d_gene: NA; v_gene: TRBV5-1; j_gene: TRBJ2-3; len: 15; abundance: NA; CDR3nt: TGCGCCAGCAGCTTGGAGGGGTTGTACACAGATACGCAGTATTTT; CDR3aa: CASSLEGLYTDTQYF
d_gene: TRBD1; v_gene: TRBV18; j_gene: TRBJ1-4; len: 13; abundance: NA; CDR3nt: TGTGCCAGCTCGGGACAGGCGAATGAAAAACTGTTTTTT; CDR3aa: CASSGQANEKLFF
d_gene: NA; v_gene: TRBV9; j_gene: TRBJ1-4; len: 14; abundance: NA; CDR3nt: TGTGCCAGCAGCCGGGGGGCCGAAAATGAAAAACTGTTTTTT; CDR3aa: CASSRGAENEKLFF